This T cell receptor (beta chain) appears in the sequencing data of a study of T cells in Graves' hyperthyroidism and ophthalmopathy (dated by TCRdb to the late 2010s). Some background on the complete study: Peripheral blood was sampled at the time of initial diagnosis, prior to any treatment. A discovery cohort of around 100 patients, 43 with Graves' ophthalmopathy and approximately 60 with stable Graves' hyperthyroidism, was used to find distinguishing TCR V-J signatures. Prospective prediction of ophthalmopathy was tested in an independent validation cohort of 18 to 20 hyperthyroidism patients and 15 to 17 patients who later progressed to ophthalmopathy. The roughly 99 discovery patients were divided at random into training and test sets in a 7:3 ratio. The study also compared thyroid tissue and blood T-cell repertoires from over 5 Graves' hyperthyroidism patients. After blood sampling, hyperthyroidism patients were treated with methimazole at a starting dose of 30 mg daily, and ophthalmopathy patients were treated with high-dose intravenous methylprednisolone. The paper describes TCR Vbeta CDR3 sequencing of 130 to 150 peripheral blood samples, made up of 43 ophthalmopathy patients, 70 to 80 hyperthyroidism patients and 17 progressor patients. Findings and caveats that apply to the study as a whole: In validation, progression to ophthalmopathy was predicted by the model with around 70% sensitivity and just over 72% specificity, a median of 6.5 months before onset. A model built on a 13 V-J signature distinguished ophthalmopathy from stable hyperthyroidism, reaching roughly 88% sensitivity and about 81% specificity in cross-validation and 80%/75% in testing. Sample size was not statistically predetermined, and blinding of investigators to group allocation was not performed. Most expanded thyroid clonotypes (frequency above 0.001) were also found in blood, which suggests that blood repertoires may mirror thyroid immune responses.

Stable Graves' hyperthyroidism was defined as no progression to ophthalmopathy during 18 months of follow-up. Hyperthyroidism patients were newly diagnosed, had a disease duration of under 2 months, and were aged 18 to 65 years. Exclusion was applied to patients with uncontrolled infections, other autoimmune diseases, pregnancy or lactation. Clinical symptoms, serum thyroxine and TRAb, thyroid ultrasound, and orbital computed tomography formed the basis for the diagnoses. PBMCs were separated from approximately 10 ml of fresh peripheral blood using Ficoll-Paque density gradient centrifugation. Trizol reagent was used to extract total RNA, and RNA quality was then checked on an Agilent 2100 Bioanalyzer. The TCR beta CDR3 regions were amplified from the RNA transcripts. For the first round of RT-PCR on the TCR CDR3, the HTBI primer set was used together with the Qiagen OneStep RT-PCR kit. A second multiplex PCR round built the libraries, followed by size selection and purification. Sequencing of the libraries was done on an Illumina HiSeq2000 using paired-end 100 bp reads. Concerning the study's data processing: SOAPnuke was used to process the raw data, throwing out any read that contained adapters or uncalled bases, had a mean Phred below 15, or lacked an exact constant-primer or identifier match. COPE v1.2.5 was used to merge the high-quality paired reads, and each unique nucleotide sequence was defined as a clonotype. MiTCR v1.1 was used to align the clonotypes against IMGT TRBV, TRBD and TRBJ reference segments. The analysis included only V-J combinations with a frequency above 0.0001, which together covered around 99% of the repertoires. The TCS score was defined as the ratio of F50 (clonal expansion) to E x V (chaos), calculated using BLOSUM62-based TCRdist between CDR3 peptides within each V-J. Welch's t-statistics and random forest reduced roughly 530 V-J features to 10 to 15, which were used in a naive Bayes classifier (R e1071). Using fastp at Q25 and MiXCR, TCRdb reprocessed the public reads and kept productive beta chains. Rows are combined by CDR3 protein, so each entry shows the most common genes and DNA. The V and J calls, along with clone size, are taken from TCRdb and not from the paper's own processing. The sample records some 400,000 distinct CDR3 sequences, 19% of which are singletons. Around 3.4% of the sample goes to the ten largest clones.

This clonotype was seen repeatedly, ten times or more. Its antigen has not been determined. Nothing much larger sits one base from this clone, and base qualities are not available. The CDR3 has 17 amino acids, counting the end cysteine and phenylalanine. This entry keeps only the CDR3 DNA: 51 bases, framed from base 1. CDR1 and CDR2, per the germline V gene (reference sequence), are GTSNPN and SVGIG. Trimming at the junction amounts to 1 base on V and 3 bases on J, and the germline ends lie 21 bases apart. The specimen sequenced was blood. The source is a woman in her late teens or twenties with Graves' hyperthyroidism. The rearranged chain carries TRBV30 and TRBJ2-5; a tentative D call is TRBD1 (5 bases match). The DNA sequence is TGTGCCTGGAGTGGGGGCCTCGGAGCACCCTGGGAAGAGACCCAGTACTTC. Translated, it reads CAWSGGLGAPWEETQYF.